These 19 T cell receptor beta chains were all obtained from the same sample, sequenced in a study of T cells in Graves' hyperthyroidism and ophthalmopathy. RNA transcripts provided the source from which TCR beta CDR3 regions were amplified. The HTBI primer set drove a first-round RT-PCR of the TCR CDR3. TCRdb redid the calling of the multiplex PCR reads with MiXCR, one entry per CDR3 protein. This repertoire shows approximately 640,000 distinct CDR3 sequences, around 15% found once; its top ten account for 15%. The sequencing sample was made of blood. All receptors derive from a man aged 45-65 years with Graves' hyperthyroidism.

CDR3 residues: CAISADRQSSYEQYF. CDR3 DNA sequence: TGTGCCATCAGTGCGGACAGGCAAAGCTCCTACGAGCAGTACTTC. The V and J genes are TRBV10-3 and TRBJ2-7, with TRBD1 matching 7 bases. The CDR3 is 15 residues long. Germline CDR1 reads ENHRY; CDR2 reads SYGVKD. The V and J ends lost 4 bases and 0 bases, in that order; junction bases with no gene match: 6.

This clonotype was seen many times. The V and J genes are TRBV11-2 and TRBJ1-1; possible D gene TRBD1, 5 bases. Per the germline V gene, CDR1 is SGHAT and CDR2 is FQNNGV. Trimming took off 0 bases at V and 5 bases at J, with 16 bases between the two ends. The CDR3 loop spans 16 amino acids. In nucleotides, the CDR3 is TGTGCCAGCAGCTTAGAGGTTGGGGGTTCGAGGACTGAAGCTTTCTTT. Translating it yields CASSLEVGGSRTEAFF.

The chain has TRBV20-1 and TRBJ1-3; D is uncertain. The V end was cut by 1 base, the J end by 0 bases, with 10 bases between. The CDR3 spans 15 residues. The germline CDR1 and CDR2 sequences are DFQATT and SNEGSKA (reference sequence). Written as DNA, the CDR3 is TGCAGTGCTAGAGTCTGGGGAAACTCTGGAAACACCATATATTTT. Amino acids: CSARVWGNSGNTIYF.

The V gene is TRBV29-1, the J gene TRBJ1-1; TRBD1 is a possible D gene (6 bases). CDR3 length: 13 residues. Per germline, CDR1 SQVTM and CDR2 ANQGSEA. V lost 7 bases and J lost 2, with 14 bases in between. CDR3 in amino acids: CSGVQGYNTEAFF. As DNA, the CDR3 is TGCAGCGGAGTACAGGGATACAACACTGAAGCTTTCTTT.

This clonotype was picked up many times. The genes are TRBV7-2 and TRBJ2-1, with 8 bases lining up with TRBD2. Trimming at V came to 5 bases and at J to 0 bases, leaving 0 bases not matched to a gene. Germline V gene sequence: CDR1 SGHTA, CDR2 FQGNSA. The length of the CDR3 is 14 residues. The CDR3 here is CASSTSGSYNEQFF. For the CDR3, the DNA is TGTGCCAGCAGCACTAGCGGCTCCTACAATGAGCAGTTCTTC. Complete variable domain (other parts from reference TRBV7-2 and TRBJ2-1): GAGVSQSPSNKVTEKGKDVELRCDPISGHTALYWYRQSLGQGLEFLIYFQGNSAPDKSGLPSDRFSAERTGGSVSTLTIQRTQQEDSAVYLCASSTSGSYNEQFFGPGTRLTVL.

This clonotype was counted at least ten times. The V and J genes are TRBV27 and TRBJ1-6; D unclear. CDR3 length: 15 residues. V lost 7 bases, J lost 6 bases, and 16 bases lay in between. Germline CDR1 reads MNHEY; CDR2 reads SMNVEV (reference sequence). CDR3 amino acids: CASTSDSPFNSPLHF. The CDR3 DNA is TGTGCCAGCACCTCAGACTCTCCCTTTAATTCACCCCTCCACTTT.

This sequence joins TRBV20-1 and TRBJ1-5; TRBD1 is a possible D gene (6 bases). From germline, CDR1 is DFQATT and CDR2 SNEGSKA (reference sequence). With 0 bases removed from V and 5 bases from J, the gap between germline ends came to 29 bases. The CDR3 is 20 residues long. The CDR3 DNA reads as TGCAGTGCTAGAGATCGAGTGGGGCCAGGGGACTGGAGCAGGTATCAGCCCCAGCATTTT. Its translation: CSARDRVGPGDWSRYQPQHF.

This clonotype was counted ten times or more. This rearrangement joins TRBV28 to TRBJ1-2; D unclear. The CDR3 spans 13 residues. Germline CDR1 is MDHEN and CDR2 is SYDVKM. V lost 3 bases, J lost 7 bases, and 12 bases lay in between. CDR3 sequence reads: CASSFGGVPGYTF. CDR3 DNA: TGTGCCAGCAGTTTTGGAGGTGTACCTGGCTACACCTTC.

V usage is TRBV28 and J usage is TRBJ1-3; D gene ambiguous. Trimming took off 7 bases at V and 8 bases at J, with 24 bases between the two ends. Germline loops: CDR1 MDHEN, CDR2 SYDVKM. The CDR3 is 16 residues long. The DNA for the CDR3 is TGTGCCAGCACCCCGCCGCCGGAGCGTATAGCGTACACCATATATTTT. Translation gives CASTPPPERIAYTIYF. Supplemented by reference TRBV28 and TRBJ1-3, the full variable domain reads DVKVTQSSRYLVKRTGEKVFLECVQDMDHENMFWYRQDPGLGLRLIYFSYDVKMKEKGDIPEGYSVSREKKERFSLILESASTNQTSMYLCASTPPPERIAYTIYFGEGSWLTVV.

In its sample, this clonotype was seen a few times. The J gene is TRBJ2-5, the V gene TRBV4-1, with TRBD2 matching 9 bases. The CDR3 consists of 15 residues. V was pared by 0 bases and J by 5 bases, with 4 bases of the junction left unmatched. Germline V gene sequence: CDR1 MGHRA, CDR2 YSYEKL. The CDR3 bases are TGCGCCAGCAGCCAAGATGGAAGCGGGAGGGAGACCCAGTACTTC. It specifies CASSQDGSGRETQYF.

This clonotype was seen many times. The chain has TRBV28 and TRBJ2-7; maybe TRBD1 (5 bases). The V gene's germline CDR1 is MDHEN and CDR2 SYDVKM. The V and J ends lost 5 bases and 2 bases respectively, with 16 bases between them. The CDR3 consists of 15 residues. CDR3 region: CASSLLGPGPYEQYF. DNA of the CDR3: TGTGCCAGCAGTCTTCTGGGGCCGGGCCCCTACGAGCAGTACTTC.

This clonotype was recorded a few times. The chain uses TRBV5-1 and TRBJ2-1; the match to TRBD2 covers 9 bases. CDR3 length equals 15 residues. Looked up from germline, CDR1 is SGHRS and CDR2 is YFSETQ. V lost 9 bases, J lost 8 bases, and 15 bases stayed unmatched. This chain's CDR3 is CATAGGTTSRDEQFF. DNA for the CDR3: TGCGCCACCGCGGGGGGGACTACCTCCCGGGATGAGCAGTTCTTC. Full variable domain (remainder filled in from reference TRBV5-1 and TRBJ2-1): KAGVTQTPRYLIKTRGQQVTLSCSPISGHRSVSWYQQTPGQGLQFLFEYFSETQRNKGNFPGRFSGRQFSNSRSEMNVSTLELGDSALYLCATAGGTTSRDEQFFGPGTRLTVL.

This rearrangement joins TRBV20-1 to TRBJ2-1, with 7 nucleotides matching TRBD2. Trimming removed 0 bases from V and 3 bases from J; junction bases left unmatched: 5. The CDR3 totals 15 residues. From germline, CDR1 is DFQATT and CDR2 SNEGSKA (reference sequence). CDR3 region: CSARDGKRDYNEQFF. The CDR3 nucleotides are TGCAGTGCTAGAGATGGAAAGCGGGACTACAATGAGCAGTTCTTC.

This clonotype was seen repeatedly, ten times or more. This rearrangement joins TRBV11-2 to TRBJ2-5; the match to TRBD2 covers 7 bases. Per the germline V gene, CDR1 is SGHAT and CDR2 is FQNNGV. Unmatched junction bases numbered 7, after V lost 4 bases and J lost 5 bases. The CDR3 has 14 amino acids. CDR3 DNA: TGTGCCAGCAGCTCTGCGGGAGTCGTCGAGACCCAGTACTTC. This encodes CASSSAGVVETQYF.

This clonotype was recorded only once. A much larger clone lies one base from this, so it may be a read error. The V call is TRBV2, the J call TRBJ1-5; 8 bases line up with TRBD1. The ends lost 6 bases at V and 2 bases at J; junction bases unmatched: 9. Germline values: CDR1 SNHLY, CDR2 FYNNEI. The length of the CDR3 is 16 residues. The CDR3 loop is CASRESTGGGNQPQHF. The DNA for the CDR3 is TGTGCCAGCAGGGAAAGTACAGGGGGTGGCAATCAGCCCCAGCATTTT.

This clonotype occurred once. The CDR3 loop reads CSALRSGRAGEQYF. Written as DNA, the CDR3 is TGCAGTGCCCTACGTAGCGGGAGGGCCGGCGAGCAGTACTTC. V and J are TRBV20-1 and TRBJ2-7; 11 nucleotides line up with TRBD2. The CDR3 sequence is 14 residues long. Germline trimming cut 6 bases from V and 6 bases from J; bases unmatched to any gene: 10. Germline CDR1 and CDR2: DFQATT and SNEGSKA (reference sequence).

V gene TRBV27 combines with J gene TRBJ2-5; no clear D. In germline, CDR1 is MNHEY, CDR2 SMNVEV (reference sequence). The V end was cut by 5 bases, the J end by 9 bases, with 16 bases between. CDR3 length: 13 amino acids. CDR3 in DNA: TGTGCCAGCAGTCCGGTACCTCTAGTTCCCCAGTACTTC. This gives the protein CASSPVPLVPQYF.

This clonotype has ten or more counts. The chain links TRBV28 to TRBJ2-1; D not certain. CDR3 size: 14 residues. Germline CDR1 reads MDHEN; CDR2 reads SYDVKM. Trimming took off 4 bases at V and 4 bases at J, with 11 bases between the two ends. CDR3 sequence: CASSSTLGYNEQFF. The CDR3 region has the DNA TGTGCCAGCAGTTCCACCTTAGGATACAATGAGCAGTTCTTC.

V and J are TRBV4-2 and TRBJ2-1; the D gene is possibly TRBD1 (5 bases). This CDR3 contains 14 residues. In germline, CDR1 is LGHNA, CDR2 YNFKEQ. V shed 0 bases and J shed 5 bases, with 8 bases lying between them. The CDR3 DNA reads TGTGCCAGCAGCCAAGAGTCAGGGCACAATGAGCAGTTCTTC. It codes for CASSQESGHNEQFF.